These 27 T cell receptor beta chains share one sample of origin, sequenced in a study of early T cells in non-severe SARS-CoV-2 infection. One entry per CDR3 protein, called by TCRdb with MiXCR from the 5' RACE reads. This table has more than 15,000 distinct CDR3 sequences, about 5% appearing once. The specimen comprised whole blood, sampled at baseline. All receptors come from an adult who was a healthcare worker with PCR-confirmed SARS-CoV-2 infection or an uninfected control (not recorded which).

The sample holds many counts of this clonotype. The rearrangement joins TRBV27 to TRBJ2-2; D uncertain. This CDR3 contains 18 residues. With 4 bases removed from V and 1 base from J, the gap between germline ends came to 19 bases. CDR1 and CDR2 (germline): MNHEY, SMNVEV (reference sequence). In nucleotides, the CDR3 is TGTGCCAGCAGTTCCCCGATTTGGAAAGACAAGAACACCGGGGAGCTGTTTTTT. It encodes CASSSPIWKDKNTGELFF.

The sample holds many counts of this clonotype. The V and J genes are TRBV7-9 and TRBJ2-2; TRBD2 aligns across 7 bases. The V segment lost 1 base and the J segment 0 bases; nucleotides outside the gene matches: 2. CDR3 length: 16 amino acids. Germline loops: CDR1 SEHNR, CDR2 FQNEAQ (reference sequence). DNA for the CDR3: TGTGCCAGCAGCTTAGGGAGCGGGACGAACACCGGGGAGCTGTTTTTT. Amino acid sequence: CASSLGSGTNTGELFF.

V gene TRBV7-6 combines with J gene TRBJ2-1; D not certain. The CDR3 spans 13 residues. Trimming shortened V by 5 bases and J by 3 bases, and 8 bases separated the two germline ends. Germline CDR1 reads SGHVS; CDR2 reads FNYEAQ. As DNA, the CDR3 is TGTGCCAGCAGCCCGGCGCACTACAATGAGCAGTTCTTC. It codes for CASSPAHYNEQFF.

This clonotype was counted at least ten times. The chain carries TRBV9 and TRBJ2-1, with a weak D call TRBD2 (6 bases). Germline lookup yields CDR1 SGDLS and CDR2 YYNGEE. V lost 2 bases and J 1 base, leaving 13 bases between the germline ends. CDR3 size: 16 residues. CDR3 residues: CASSVSIGGSYNEQFF. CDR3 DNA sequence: TGTGCCAGCAGCGTCTCCATCGGGGGATCCTACAATGAGCAGTTCTTC.

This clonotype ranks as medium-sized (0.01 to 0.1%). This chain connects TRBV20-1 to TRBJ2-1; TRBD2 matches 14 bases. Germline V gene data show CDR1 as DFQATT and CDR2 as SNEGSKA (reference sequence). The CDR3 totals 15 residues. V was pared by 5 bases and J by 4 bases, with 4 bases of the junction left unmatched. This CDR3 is CSAPTSGGVYNEQFF. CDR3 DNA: TGCAGTGCTCCGACTAGCGGGGGGGTATACAATGAGCAGTTCTTC.

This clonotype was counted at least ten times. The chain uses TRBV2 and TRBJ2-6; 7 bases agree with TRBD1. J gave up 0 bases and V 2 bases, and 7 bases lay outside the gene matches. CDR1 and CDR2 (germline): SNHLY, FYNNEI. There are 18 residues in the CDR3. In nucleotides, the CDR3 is TGTGCCAGCAGTGAACAGGGACAGACTTTCTCTGGGGCCAACGTCCTGACTTTC. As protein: CASSEQGQTFSGANVLTF.

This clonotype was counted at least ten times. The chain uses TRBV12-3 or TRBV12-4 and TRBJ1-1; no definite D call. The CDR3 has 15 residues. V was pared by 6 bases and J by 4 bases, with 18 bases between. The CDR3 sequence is CASSHILAGGTEAFF. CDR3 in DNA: TGTGCCAGCAGCCATATCCTAGCGGGTGGCACTGAAGCTTTCTTT.

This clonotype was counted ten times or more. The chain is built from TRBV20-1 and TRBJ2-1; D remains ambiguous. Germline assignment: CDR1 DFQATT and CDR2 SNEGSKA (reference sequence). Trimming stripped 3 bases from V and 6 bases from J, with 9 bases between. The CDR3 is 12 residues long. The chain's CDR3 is CSASAVLNEQFF. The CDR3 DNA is TGCAGTGCTAGTGCAGTACTCAATGAGCAGTTCTTC.

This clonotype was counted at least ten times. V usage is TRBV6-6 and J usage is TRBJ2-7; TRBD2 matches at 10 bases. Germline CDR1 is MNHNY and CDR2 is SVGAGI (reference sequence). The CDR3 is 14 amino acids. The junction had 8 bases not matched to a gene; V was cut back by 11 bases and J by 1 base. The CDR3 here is CAVSGTSESYEQYF. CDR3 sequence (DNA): TGTGCCGTTTCCGGGACTAGCGAGTCCTACGAGCAGTACTTC.

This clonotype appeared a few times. CDR3 in amino acids: CASSPRGDTEAFF. CDR3 sequence (DNA): TGTGCCAGCAGCCCACGGGGGGACACTGAAGCTTTCTTT. The chain recombines TRBV7-3 with TRBJ1-1; D perhaps matches TRBD1 (5 bases). The CDR3 runs 13 residues. V was clipped by 5 bases and J by 3 bases, with 10 bases between them. Germline V gene data show CDR1 as SGHTA and CDR2 as FQGTGA.

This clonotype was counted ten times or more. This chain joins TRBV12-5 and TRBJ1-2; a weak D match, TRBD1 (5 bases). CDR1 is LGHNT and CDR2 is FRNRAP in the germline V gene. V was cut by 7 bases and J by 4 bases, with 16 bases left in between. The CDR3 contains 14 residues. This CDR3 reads CASAPNMGRYGYTF. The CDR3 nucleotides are TGTGCTAGTGCCCCGAACATGGGACGCTATGGCTACACCTTC.

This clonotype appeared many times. The CDR3 protein is CASSLGQGQLFF. The CDR3 DNA sequence: TGTGCCAGCAGCCTAGGACAGGGACAACTGTTTTTT. J is TRBJ1-4 and V is TRBV7-2, with 8 bases identical to TRBD1. CDR3 length: 12 amino acids. Trimming at V came to 5 bases and at J to 12 bases, leaving 5 bases not matched to a gene. The germline gives CDR1 SGHTA, CDR2 FQGNSA. Supplemented by reference TRBV7-2 and TRBJ1-4, the full variable domain reads GAGVSQSPSNKVTEKGKDVELRCDPISGHTALYWYRQSLGQGLEFLIYFQGNSAPDKSGLPSDRFSAERTGGSVSTLTIQRTQQEDSAVYLCASSLGQGQLFFGSGTQLSVL.

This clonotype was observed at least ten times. CDR3 sequence: CASSPRDRGYEQYF. In DNA form, the CDR3 reads TGTGCCAGCAGCCCCCGGGACAGAGGGTACGAGCAGTACTTC. The chain uses TRBV7-9 and TRBJ2-7, with 7 bases that match TRBD1. This CDR3 is 14 amino acids long. Looked up from germline, CDR1 is SEHNR and CDR2 is FQNEAQ (reference sequence). The V gene end was trimmed by 5 bases and the J gene end by 4 bases; junction bases not matched to a gene: 8.

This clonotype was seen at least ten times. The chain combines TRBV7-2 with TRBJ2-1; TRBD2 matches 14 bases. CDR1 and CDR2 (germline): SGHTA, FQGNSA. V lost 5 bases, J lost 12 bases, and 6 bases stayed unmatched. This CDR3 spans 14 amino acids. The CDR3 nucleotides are TGTGCCAGCAGCGGGACTAGCGGGGGCCGGGGGCAGTTCTTC. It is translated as CASSGTSGGRGQFF. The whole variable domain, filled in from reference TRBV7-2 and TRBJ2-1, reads GAGVSQSPSNKVTEKGKDVELRCDPISGHTALYWYRQSLGQGLEFLIYFQGNSAPDKSGLPSDRFSAERTGGSVSTLTIQRTQQEDSAVYLCASSGTSGGRGQFFGPGTRLTVL.

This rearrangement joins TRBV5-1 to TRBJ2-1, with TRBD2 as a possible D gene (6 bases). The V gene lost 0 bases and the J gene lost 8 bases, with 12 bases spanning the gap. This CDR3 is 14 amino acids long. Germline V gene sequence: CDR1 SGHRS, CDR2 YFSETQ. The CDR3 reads CASSLEAGSDEQFF. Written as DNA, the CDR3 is TGCGCCAGCAGCTTGGAGGCGGGATCGGATGAGCAGTTCTTC.

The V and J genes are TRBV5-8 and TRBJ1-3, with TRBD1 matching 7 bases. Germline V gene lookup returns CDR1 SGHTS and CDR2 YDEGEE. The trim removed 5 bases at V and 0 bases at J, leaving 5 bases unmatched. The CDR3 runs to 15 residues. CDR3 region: CASSRQGLSGNTIYF. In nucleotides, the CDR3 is TGTGCCAGCAGTCGACAGGGCCTCTCTGGAAACACCATATATTTT. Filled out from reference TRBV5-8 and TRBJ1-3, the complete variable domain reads EAGVTQSPTHLIKTRGQQATLRCSPISGHTSVYWYQQALGLGLQFLLWYDEGEERNRGNFPPRFSGRQFPNYSSELNVNALELEDSALYLCASSRQGLSGNTIYFGEGSWLTVV.

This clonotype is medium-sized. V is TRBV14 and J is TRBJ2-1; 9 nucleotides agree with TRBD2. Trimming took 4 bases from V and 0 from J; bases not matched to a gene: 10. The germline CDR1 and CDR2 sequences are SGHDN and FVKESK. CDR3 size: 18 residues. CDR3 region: CASSLRAGGFSSYNEQFF. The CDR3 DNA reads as TGTGCCAGCAGCCTGAGAGCGGGGGGATTCAGCTCCTACAATGAGCAGTTCTTC. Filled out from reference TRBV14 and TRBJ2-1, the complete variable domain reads EAGVTQFPSHSVIEKGQTVTLRCDPISGHDNLYWYRRVMGKEIKFLLHFVKESKQDESGMPNNRFLAERTGGTYSTLKVQPAELEDSGVYFCASSLRAGGFSSYNEQFFGPGTRLTVL.

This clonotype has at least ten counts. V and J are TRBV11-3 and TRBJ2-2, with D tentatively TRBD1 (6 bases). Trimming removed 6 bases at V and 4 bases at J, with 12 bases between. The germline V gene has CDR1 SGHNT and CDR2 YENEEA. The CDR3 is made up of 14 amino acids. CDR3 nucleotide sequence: TGTGCCAGCAGTGAGATGACAGGCACCGGGGAGCTGTTTTTT. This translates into CASSEMTGTGELFF. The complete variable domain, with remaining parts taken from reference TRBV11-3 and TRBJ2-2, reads EAGVVQSPRYKIIEKKQPVAFWCNPISGHNTLYWYLQNLGQGPELLIRYENEEAVDDSQLPKDRFSAERLKGVDSTLKIQPAELGDSAVYLCASSEMTGTGELFFGEGSRLTVL.

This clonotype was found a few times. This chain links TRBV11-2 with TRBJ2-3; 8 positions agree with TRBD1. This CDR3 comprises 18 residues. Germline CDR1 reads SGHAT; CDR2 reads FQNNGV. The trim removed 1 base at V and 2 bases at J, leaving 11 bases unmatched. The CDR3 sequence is CASSLAIGTGGYTDTQYF. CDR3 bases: TGTGCCAGCAGCTTAGCTATAGGGACAGGCGGGTACACAGATACGCAGTATTTT.

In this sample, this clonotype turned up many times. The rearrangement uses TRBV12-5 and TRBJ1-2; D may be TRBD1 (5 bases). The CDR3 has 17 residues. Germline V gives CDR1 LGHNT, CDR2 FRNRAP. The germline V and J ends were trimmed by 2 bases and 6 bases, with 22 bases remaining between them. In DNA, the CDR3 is TGTGCTAGTGGTTTGACCGACTCGCCGGGACGGGGAGATGGCTACACCTTC. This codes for CASGLTDSPGRGDGYTF.

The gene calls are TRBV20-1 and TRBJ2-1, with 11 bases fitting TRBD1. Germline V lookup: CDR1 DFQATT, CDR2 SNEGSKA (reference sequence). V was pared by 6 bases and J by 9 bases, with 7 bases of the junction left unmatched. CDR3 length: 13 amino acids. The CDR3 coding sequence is TGCAGTGCGCCGGGACAGGGGGTCGGTGAGCAGTTCTTC. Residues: CSAPGQGVGEQFF.

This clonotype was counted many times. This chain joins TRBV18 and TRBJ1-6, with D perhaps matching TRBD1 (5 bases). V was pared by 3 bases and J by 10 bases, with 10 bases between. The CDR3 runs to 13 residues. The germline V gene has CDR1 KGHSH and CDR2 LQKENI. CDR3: CASSPKQDSPLHF. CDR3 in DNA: TGTGCCAGCTCACCGAAACAGGACTCACCCCTCCACTTT.

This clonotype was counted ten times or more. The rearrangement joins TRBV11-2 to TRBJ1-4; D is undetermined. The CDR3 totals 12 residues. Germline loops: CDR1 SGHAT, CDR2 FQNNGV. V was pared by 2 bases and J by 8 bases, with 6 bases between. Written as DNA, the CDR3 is TGTGCCAGCAGCTTATCCGGCGAAAAACTGTTTTTT. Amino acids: CASSLSGEKLFF. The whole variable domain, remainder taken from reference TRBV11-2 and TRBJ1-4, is EAGVAQSPRYKIIEKRQSVAFWCNPISGHATLYWYQQILGQGPKLLIQFQNNGVVDDSQLPKDRFSAERLKGVDSTLKIQPAKLEDSAVYLCASSLSGEKLFFGSGTQLSVL.

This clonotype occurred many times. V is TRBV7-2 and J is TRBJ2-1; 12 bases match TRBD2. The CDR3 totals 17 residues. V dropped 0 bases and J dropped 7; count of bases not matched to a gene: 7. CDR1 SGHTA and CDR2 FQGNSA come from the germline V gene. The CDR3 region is CASSLAPPSGGVNEQFF. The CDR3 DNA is TGTGCCAGCAGCTTAGCTCCCCCTAGCGGGGGGGTAAATGAGCAGTTCTTC.

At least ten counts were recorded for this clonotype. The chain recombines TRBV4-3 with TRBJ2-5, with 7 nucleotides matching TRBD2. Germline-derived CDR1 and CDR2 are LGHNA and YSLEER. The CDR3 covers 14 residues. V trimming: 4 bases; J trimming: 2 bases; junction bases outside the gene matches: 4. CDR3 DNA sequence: TGCGCCAGCAGCCTAGGACTAGGACAAGAGACCCAGTACTTC. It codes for CASSLGLGQETQYF.

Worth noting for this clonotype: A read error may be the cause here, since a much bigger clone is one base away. CDR3 DNA: TGTGCCAGCAGCTATTATAGGATCCGGGGGGAGACCCAGTACTTC. The encoded protein is CASSYYRIRGETQYF. This rearrangement joins TRBV7-2 to TRBJ2-5; TRBD2 might be the D (6 bases). Germline CDR1 is SGHTA and CDR2 is FQGNSA. V shed 4 bases and J shed 5 bases, with 17 bases lying between them. This CDR3 has 15 residues.

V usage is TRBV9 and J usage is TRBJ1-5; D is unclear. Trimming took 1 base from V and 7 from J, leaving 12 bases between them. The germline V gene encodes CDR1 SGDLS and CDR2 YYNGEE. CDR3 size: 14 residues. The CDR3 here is CASSVRAFGQPQHF. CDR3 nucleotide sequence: TGTGCCAGCAGCGTAAGAGCGTTCGGGCAGCCCCAGCATTTT.